The 2 T cell receptor beta chains below all came from one sample that was sequenced in a study of Graves' ophthalmopathy and Graves' hyperthyroidism. The authors amplified TCR beta CDR3 regions, and they did so from RNA transcripts for repertoire sequencing. HTBI primers primed a first-round RT-PCR, and a second-round multiplex PCR followed. Each CDR3 protein gets one entry after TCRdb re-called the multiplex PCR reads with MiXCR. The sample consists of roughly 380,000 distinct CDR3 sequences, just over 15% of them appearing once. The sample comprised peripheral blood. The receptors were gathered from a woman under 30 with stable Graves' hyperthyroidism.

This clonotype was recorded at least ten times. The chain links TRBV11-1 to TRBJ1-5, with a possible D match to TRBD1 (6 bases). The germline V gene has CDR1 SGHAT and CDR2 FQDESV (reference sequence). The CDR3 has 12 amino acids. Between the trimmed V and J ends, which lost 10 bases and 7 bases, there was a span of 14 bases. This chain's CDR3 is CATPGGEQPQHF. CDR3 DNA: TGTGCCACCCCGGGGGGCGAACAGCCCCAGCATTTT.

The sample holds many counts of this clonotype. The chain employs TRBV11-2 and TRBJ1-6, with a tentative D call TRBD1 (5 bases). CDR3 length: 13 residues. Germline V CDR1 and CDR2: SGHAT, FQNNGV. The V end was cut by 4 bases, the J end by 9 bases, with 10 bases between. The CDR3 is CASSYMGGSPLHF. The CDR3 DNA sequence: TGTGCCAGCAGCTATATGGGGGGTTCACCCCTCCACTTT.